The 23 T cell receptor beta chains below were found in one sample sequenced in a study of radiation and T cells in renal cell carcinoma. Indicated time point: blood 2 weeks post-SBRT. Treatment specified: 15 Gy SBRT to primary tumor, nephrectomy 4 weeks later. This table comes from immunoSEQ multiplex PCR, and its TCRdb copy is limited to in-frame clones, with some not included. The sample carries just under 80,000 clones, 65% to 90% recorded once. The specimen comprised blood, sampled from a patient whose treatment included radiotherapy and nephrectomy. The receptors were gathered from a woman aged 45 to 65 with renal cell carcinoma.

The chain uses TRBV27 and TRBJ2-1; 13 bases line up with TRBD2. Germline V gene sequence: CDR1 MNHEY, CDR2 SMNVEV (reference sequence). This CDR3 has 18 amino acids. V shed 4 bases, J shed 0 bases, and the junction held 6 bases outside the gene matches. The CDR3 loop is CASSSTGTSGVSYNEQFF. DNA of the CDR3: TGTGCCAGCAGTTCGACCGGGACTAGCGGGGTCTCCTACAATGAGCAGTTCTTC.

This clone has more than one count but fewer than ten. J is TRBJ2-2 and V is TRBV9, with TRBD1 matching over 7 bases. V shed 4 bases, J shed 0 bases, and the junction held 6 bases outside the gene matches. The length of the CDR3 is 16 residues. The germline V gene encodes CDR1 SGDLS and CDR2 YYNGEE. This CDR3 reads CASSPSTGTNTGELFF. The CDR3 nucleotides read TGTGCCAGCAGCCCATCGACAGGGACGAACACCGGGGAGCTGTTTTTT.

Only a few counts were recorded for this clone. The rearrangement joins TRBV9 to TRBJ1-5; D ambiguous. The ends were cut back, 8 bases at V and 0 bases at J, with 9 bases in the middle. Germline V gene lookup returns CDR1 SGDLS and CDR2 YYNGEE. CDR3 length: 13 residues. The CDR3 DNA follows: TGTGCCAGTAGTACTGCTAGCAATCAGCCCCAGCATTTT. Translating gives CASSTASNQPQHF.

V gene TRBV2 combines with J gene TRBJ2-1, with D uncertain. The CDR3 covers 15 residues. The germline gives CDR1 SNHLY, CDR2 FYNNEI. Trimming pared 4 bases from V and 0 bases from J, leaving 10 bases between. The CDR3 nucleotides read TGTGCCAGCAGTGCTTCACGACCCTCCTACAATGAGCAGTTCTTC. This codes for CASSASRPSYNEQFF.

J is TRBJ2-5 and V is TRBV21-1. TRBV21-1 is a recognized pseudogene. CDR3 length equals 11 residues. CDR3 DNA sequence: TGTGCCAGCAGGATTAAAGAGACCCAGTACTTC. This encodes CASRIKETQYF.

In its sample, this clone was seen once. V usage is TRBV21-1 and J usage is TRBJ1-5; the table's D call TRBD1 went unverified against the DNA. TRBV21-1 has pseudogene status. The CDR3 is 13 amino acids. CDR3 in amino acids: CASRTGADQPQHF. DNA of the CDR3: TGTGCCAGCAGGACAGGGGCGGATCAGCCCCAGCATTTT.

This chain uses TRBV11-1 with TRBJ2-3; D possibly corresponds to TRBD2 (8 bases). The CDR3 is 16 residues long. Trimming removed 6 bases from V and 3 bases from J, with 19 bases in between. CDR1 and CDR2 from the germline V gene are SGHAT and FQDESV (reference sequence). The DNA of the CDR3 is TGTGCCAGCAGTTATAATAGCGGGACAGCGACAGATACGCAGTATTTT. This codes for CASSYNSGTATDTQYF.

This chain links TRBV5-1 with TRBJ2-3, with no clear D. Trimming pared 2 bases from V and 5 bases from J, leaving 9 bases between. The CDR3 extends over 13 amino acids. CDR1 and CDR2 from the germline V gene are SGHRS and YFSETQ. The CDR3 here is CASSLGSEDTQYF. The DNA for the CDR3 is TGCGCCAGCAGCTTAGGCAGCGAAGATACGCAGTATTTT.

The V call is TRBV5-4, the J call TRBJ1-2, with D hard to call. Between the trimmed V and J ends, which lost 1 base and 8 bases, there was a span of 12 bases. Germline-derived CDR1 and CDR2 are SGHNT and YYREEE (reference sequence). This CDR3 has 13 amino acids. The CDR3 is CASSLKNVGGYTF. CDR3 coding DNA: TGTGCCAGCAGCTTGAAAAACGTAGGCGGCTACACCTTC.

The rearrangement uses TRBV5-1 and TRBJ2-5; D remains ambiguous. From germline, CDR1 is SGHRS and CDR2 YFSETQ. V lost 0 bases and J 5 bases, leaving 8 bases between the germline ends. The CDR3 is 13 residues long. CDR3 residues: CASSLVMLETQYF. CDR3 in DNA: TGCGCCAGCAGCTTGGTAATGTTGGAGACCCAGTACTTC.

This clone was picked up a small number of times. This chain links TRBV19 with TRBJ1-1; a weak D match, TRBD1 (5 bases). Germline V gene lookup returns CDR1 LNHDA and CDR2 SQIVND (reference sequence). The CDR3 has 14 residues. The ends were cut back, 7 bases at V and 4 bases at J, with 16 bases in the middle. In nucleotides, the CDR3 is TGTGCCAGTACAAAGGGCAGGGTCATCACTGAAGCTTTCTTT. Protein sequence: CASTKGRVITEAFF.

The chain uses TRBV7-9 and TRBJ2-1; TRBD2 agrees at 7 bases. Germline V lookup: CDR1 SEHNR, CDR2 FQNEAQ (reference sequence). CDR3 size: 16 residues. Trimming at V came to 1 base and at J to 0 bases, leaving 3 bases not matched to a gene. The CDR3 loop reads CASSLEGGSSYNEQFF. The CDR3 DNA reads as TGTGCCAGCAGCTTAGAGGGCGGGAGCTCCTACAATGAGCAGTTCTTC.

This sequence joins TRBV5-4 and TRBJ1-2; TRBD1 agrees at 7 bases. The CDR3 is made up of 15 amino acids. V was pared by 4 bases and J by 2 bases, with 8 bases of the junction left unmatched. Germline values: CDR1 SGHNT, CDR2 YYREEE (reference sequence). CDR3 sequence: CASSGTRQGNYGYTF. The CDR3 nucleotides are TGTGCCAGCAGCGGGACCCGACAGGGCAACTATGGCTACACCTTC. Using reference TRBV5-4 and TRBJ1-2 for the parts outside the CDR3, the full variable domain is ETGVTQSPTHLIKTRGQQVTLRCSSQSGHNTVSWYQQALGQGPQFIFQYYREEENGRGNFPPRFSGLQFPNYSSELNVNALELDDSALYLCASSGTRQGNYGYTFGSGTRLTVV.

The CDR3 region is CASRPQGAGNEQFF. CDR3 DNA sequence: TGTGCCAGCAGACCACAGGGGGCGGGGAATGAGCAGTTCTTC. This chain links TRBV6-1 with TRBJ2-1, with 9 positions matching TRBD1. With 6 bases clipped from V and 7 bases from J, the junction kept 7 bases outside the gene matches. The CDR3 has 14 amino acids. Germline lookup yields CDR1 MNHNS and CDR2 SASEGT.

The genes are TRBV9 and TRBJ2-2; no clear D gene. Germline CDR1 SGDLS, CDR2 YYNGEE. Trimming pared 3 bases from V and 7 bases from J, leaving 10 bases between. The CDR3 loop spans 13 amino acids. The CDR3 DNA follows: TGTGCCAGCAGCGCCAAAACAGACGGGGAGCTGTTTTTT. Translating gives CASSAKTDGELFF.

The CDR3 sequence: CASSYGGNSGNTIYF. The CDR3 nucleotides read TGTGCCAGCAGTTATGGAGGAAACTCTGGAAACACCATATATTTT. The chain has TRBV6-5 and TRBJ1-3; D gene unclear. The V gene lost 3 bases and the J gene lost 0 bases, with 9 bases spanning the gap. Germline lookup yields CDR1 MNHEY and CDR2 SVGAGI. This CDR3 spans 15 amino acids.

The chain links TRBV19 to TRBJ2-7; 8 positions match TRBD1. The CDR3 runs 14 residues. In germline, CDR1 is LNHDA, CDR2 SQIVND (reference sequence). The J segment lost 2 bases and the V segment lost 10 bases, leaving 10 bases of the junction unmatched. The CDR3 DNA reads as TGTGCCACCTGCTTTGGACAGGGACCCTACGAGCAGTACTTC. It is translated as CATCFGQGPYEQYF.

The rearrangement links TRBV6-1 to TRBJ2-1, with D perhaps matching TRBD2 (6 bases). Per the germline V gene, CDR1 is MNHNS and CDR2 is SASEGT. The CDR3 is 14 residues long. V was trimmed by 3 bases and J by 6 bases, leaving 12 bases between them. CDR3: CASSDPGLVNEQFF. The CDR3, as DNA: TGTGCCAGCAGTGATCCGGGACTCGTCAATGAGCAGTTCTTC.

This chain joins TRBV19 and TRBJ2-2; D not certain. V was shortened by 4 bases and J by 3 bases, with 3 bases between the two germline ends. This CDR3 has 12 residues. The germline CDR1 and CDR2 sequences are LNHDA and SQIVND (reference sequence). CDR3: CASSTHTGELFF. The CDR3 DNA follows: TGTGCCAGTAGTACTCACACCGGGGAGCTGTTTTTT.

The genes are TRBV11-2 and TRBJ2-7; D call uncertain. Germline V gene lookup returns CDR1 SGHAT and CDR2 FQNNGV. The CDR3 runs 12 residues. Trimming removed 2 bases at V and 8 bases at J, with 10 bases between. CDR3 bases: TGTGCCAGCAGCTTATCAACAGCTAAGCAGTACTTC. This translates into CASSLSTAKQYF.

V gene TRBV4-3 combines with J gene TRBJ1-2; D might be TRBD1 (6 bases). CDR1 is LGHNA, CDR2 YSLEER, per germline. CDR3 length equals 13 residues. Trimming removed 10 bases at V and 0 bases at J, with 12 bases between. The CDR3 loop is CATRGTSNYGYTF. The CDR3, as DNA: TGCGCCACCCGTGGGACATCTAACTATGGCTACACCTTC.

The sample holds one count of this clone. Written as DNA, the CDR3 is TGTGCCATCAGTGTTGCGGGGAGCAATCAGCCCCAGCATTTT. Translating it yields CAISVAGSNQPQHF. The genes are TRBV10-3 and TRBJ1-5; no firm D call. This CDR3 is 14 amino acids long. Deletions cut 4 bases from V and 1 base from J, with 8 bases between. Germline V gene sequence: CDR1 ENHRY, CDR2 SYGVKD.

The genes are TRBV2 and TRBJ2-3; no firm D call. Germline CDR1 is SNHLY and CDR2 is FYNNEI. The ends were cut back, 1 base at V and 5 bases at J, with 10 bases in the middle. The CDR3 is made up of 14 amino acids. The CDR3 region is CASSEVSRQDTQYF. As DNA, the CDR3 is TGTGCCAGCAGTGAAGTTTCCAGGCAAGATACGCAGTATTTT.